Below, 21 T cell receptor beta chains from the same sample are listed, as sequenced in a study of regulatory T cells in long-lasting Graves disease. Time point here: newly diagnosed GD, antithyroid drugs for less than 3 months. Preparation of the TCR library used RNA extracted from PBMCs. Arm-PCR with iRepertoire HTBI primers amplified the CDR3 regions for these TCR beta libraries. TCRdb re-derived calls from the multiplex PCR reads in MiXCR, one entry per CDR3 protein. The table records 500,000 or so distinct CDR3 sequences, roughly 15% of them present only once. In addition, the sample was reused for a study of T cells in Graves' hyperthyroidism and ophthalmopathy.

The material was peripheral blood mononuclear cells (PBMCs), obtained at new diagnosis, from a patient treated with antithyroid drugs. Every receptor here comes from a woman aged 45 to 65 with Graves disease.

This clonotype occurred a few times. The rearrangement links TRBV6-5 to TRBJ1-4, with D tentatively TRBD1 (6 bases). The CDR3 contains 14 residues. The V gene's germline CDR1 is MNHEY and CDR2 SVGAGI. V gave up 0 bases and J gave up 8 bases, with 10 bases separating them. CDR3: CASSYSTGKEKLFF. The CDR3 nucleotides are TGTGCCAGCAGTTACTCCACAGGGAAGGAAAAACTGTTTTTT.

In this sample, this clonotype turned up many times. This chain connects TRBV5-1 to TRBJ2-3; D uncertain. Germline loops: CDR1 SGHRS, CDR2 YFSETQ. The CDR3 runs to 18 residues. Trimming pared 3 bases from V and 0 bases from J, leaving 20 bases between. In DNA form, the CDR3 reads TGCGCCAGCAGCTCACATACTAACAGCCGGCCGAGCACAGATACGCAGTATTTT. It codes for CASSSHTNSRPSTDTQYF. Supplemented by reference TRBV5-1 and TRBJ2-3, the full variable domain reads KAGVTQTPRYLIKTRGQQVTLSCSPISGHRSVSWYQQTPGQGLQFLFEYFSETQRNKGNFPGRFSGRQFSNSRSEMNVSTLELGDSALYLCASSSHTNSRPSTDTQYFGPGTRLTVL.

This clonotype has a count of ten or more. The CDR3 region has the DNA TGTGCCAGCAGTGAAATCATGGCGGGAGGGCATACAGATACGCAGTATTTT. Residues: CASSEIMAGGHTDTQYF. The V gene is TRBV6-1, the J gene TRBJ2-3; 9 positions agree with TRBD2. The CDR3 consists of 17 residues. V shed 2 bases and J 3 bases; nucleotides not matched to a gene: 9. CDR1 is MNHNS, CDR2 SASEGT, per germline.

V gene TRBV28 combines with J gene TRBJ1-4, with unresolved D. Trimming removed 2 bases at V and 6 bases at J, with 10 bases between. The CDR3 is made up of 14 amino acids. The germline gives CDR1 MDHEN, CDR2 SYDVKM. The CDR3 sequence: CASSLKYRDEKLFF. The CDR3 DNA reads TGTGCCAGCAGTTTAAAGTATAGGGATGAAAAACTGTTTTTT. Supplemented by reference TRBV28 and TRBJ1-4, the full variable domain reads DVKVTQSSRYLVKRTGEKVFLECVQDMDHENMFWYRQDPGLGLRLIYFSYDVKMKEKGDIPEGYSVSREKKERFSLILESASTNQTSMYLCASSLKYRDEKLFFGSGTQLSVL.

This clonotype was seen more than once but under ten times. A junction boundary mismatches the germline segment, possibly from a read error. The genes are TRBV5-1 and TRBJ2-3, with a tentative D call TRBD1 (6 bases). Germline loops: CDR1 SGHRS, CDR2 YFSETQ. This CDR3 region has 13 residues. The CDR3 bases are TGTGCCAGCAGTTACGACAGGATAGATACGCAGTATTTT. This gives the protein CASSYDRIDTQYF. Full variable domain (outside the CDR3, taken from reference TRBV5-1 and TRBJ2-3): KAGVTQTPRYLIKTRGQQVTLSCSPISGHRSVSWYQQTPGQGLQFLFEYFSETQRNKGNFPGRFSGRQFSNSRSEMNVSTLELGDSALYLCASSYDRIDTQYFGPGTRLTVL.

This clonotype occurred many times. The chain employs TRBV6-5 and TRBJ2-1; the D is unclear. Trimming took off 2 bases at V and 7 bases at J, with 24 bases between the two ends. Germline CDR1 is MNHEY and CDR2 is SVGAGI. The length of the CDR3 is 18 residues. The DNA of the CDR3 is TGTGCCAGCAGTTACCTCCGTAGGCGGTCACTTTTGGGGAATGAGCAGTTCTTC. Protein product: CASSYLRRRSLLGNEQFF.

Regarding this clonotype: With a far larger clone one base away, a read error is the likely cause. The chain links TRBV7-9 to TRBJ2-4; 9 bases are shared with TRBD1. The J segment lost 9 bases and the V segment lost 5 bases, leaving 8 bases of the junction unmatched. This CDR3 is built from 14 residues. CDR1 and CDR2 (germline): SEHNR, FQNEAQ (reference sequence). The CDR3 DNA sequence: TGTGCCAGCAGCCAACAGGGGGCGGGAAGCATTCAGTACTTC. It codes for CASSQQGAGSIQYF.

The V and J genes are TRBV7-8 and TRBJ2-7; the match to TRBD2 covers 12 bases. Germline CDR1 and CDR2: SGHVS and FQNEAQ. V lost 5 bases and J lost 7; bases outside the gene matches: 9. The CDR3 totals 15 residues. The CDR3 bases are TGTGCCAGCAGCCCCCGACTAGCGGGAGACAATGAGCAGTACTTC. The encoded protein is CASSPRLAGDNEQYF.

In its sample, this clonotype was seen many times. V is TRBV10-3 and J is TRBJ2-2; D not resolved. CDR3 length: 15 residues. Germline CDR1 and CDR2: ENHRY and SYGVKD. Trimming left V 6 bases short and J 1 base short, with 12 bases between. The CDR3 DNA reads as TGTGCCATCAGCCGAGCAGGTGGGAACACCGGGGAGCTGTTTTTT. It specifies CAISRAGGNTGELFF.

This clonotype came up many times. The rearrangement uses TRBV7-8 and TRBJ2-5, with TRBD1 matching over 7 bases. Trimming took 5 bases from V and 5 from J; bases not matched to a gene: 2. The CDR3 is 12 amino acids. From germline, CDR1 is SGHVS and CDR2 FQNEAQ. The CDR3 reads CASSTGAETQYF. CDR3 coding DNA: TGTGCCAGCAGCACAGGGGCCGAGACCCAGTACTTC.

This clonotype appeared many times. V and J are TRBV11-1 and TRBJ2-7; D uncertain. This CDR3 comprises 15 residues. Looked up from germline, CDR1 is SGHAT and CDR2 is FQDESV (reference sequence). The V end was cut by 0 bases, the J end by 5 bases, with 14 bases between. The CDR3 protein is CASSLAPYGVDEQYF. CDR3 DNA: TGTGCCAGCAGCTTAGCGCCTTACGGAGTGGACGAGCAGTACTTC.

This clonotype appeared many times. The chain combines TRBV6-1 with TRBJ2-1; 9 positions agree with TRBD2. The length of the CDR3 is 14 residues. In germline, CDR1 is MNHNS, CDR2 SASEGT. Unmatched junction bases numbered 9, after V lost 7 bases and J lost 8 bases. This CDR3 is CASMRGGLIDEQFF. The CDR3 DNA reads TGTGCCAGCATGCGGGGGGGCTTGATCGATGAGCAGTTCTTC.

This chain links TRBV29-1 with TRBJ1-6; D perhaps matches TRBD1 (6 bases). The CDR3 sequence is 13 residues long. V lost 5 bases and J 8 bases, leaving 13 bases between the germline ends. Germline CDR1 is SQVTM and CDR2 is ANQGSEA. The CDR3 reads CSVSHREDSPLHF. In nucleotides, the CDR3 is TGCAGCGTTTCCCACAGGGAGGATTCACCCCTCCACTTT.

This clonotype has a count of ten or more. The chain has TRBV28 and TRBJ2-7; 10 bases are shared with TRBD2. The CDR3 loop spans 16 amino acids. J lost 0 bases, V lost 4 bases, and 6 bases had no gene match. Germline V CDR1 and CDR2: MDHEN, SYDVKM. CDR3 loop: CASSSPGLASSYEQYF. In DNA form, the CDR3 reads TGTGCCAGCAGTTCACCGGGACTAGCGTCCTCCTACGAGCAGTACTTC. Together with reference TRBV28 and TRBJ2-7, the CDR3 gives the full variable domain: DVKVTQSSRYLVKRTGEKVFLECVQDMDHENMFWYRQDPGLGLRLIYFSYDVKMKEKGDIPEGYSVSREKKERFSLILESASTNQTSMYLCASSSPGLASSYEQYFGPGTRLTVT.

This chain uses TRBV29-1 with TRBJ1-2; D possibly corresponds to TRBD1 (6 bases). There are 13 residues in the CDR3. Germline CDR1 is SQVTM and CDR2 is ANQGSEA. V lost 7 bases and J lost 3, with 15 bases in between. CDR3 amino acids: CSAGRGGDYGYTF. The CDR3 nucleotides are TGCAGCGCCGGCCGAGGGGGAGACTATGGCTACACCTTC.

V usage is TRBV6-1 and J usage is TRBJ2-2; possibly TRBD1 or TRBD2 for D (5 bases each). Germline CDR1 reads MNHNS; CDR2 reads SASEGT. The germline V and J ends were trimmed by 10 bases and 4 bases, with 10 bases remaining between them. The CDR3 runs to 12 residues. The CDR3 is CATGTSTGELFF. The CDR3 bases are TGTGCCACCGGGACCAGCACCGGGGAGCTGTTTTTT.

This clonotype was observed at least ten times. The rearrangement links TRBV28 to TRBJ2-7, with D possibly TRBD2 on 6 matching bases. The CDR3 has 16 amino acids. From germline, CDR1 is MDHEN and CDR2 SYDVKM. Trimming removed 5 bases from V and 2 bases from J, with 19 bases in between. The CDR3 DNA reads as TGTGCCAGCAGTAACACCGGGGGTGCGGTCACCTACGAGCAGTACTTC. Amino acids: CASSNTGGAVTYEQYF.

Regarding this clonotype: In this CDR3 the conserved last residue, phenylalanine or tryptophan, is missing, so a read error is likely. This chain links TRBV11-2 with TRBJ2-1, with D possibly TRBD2 on 6 matching bases. This CDR3 comprises 15 residues. V was clipped by 3 bases and J by 0 bases, with 9 bases between them. Germline CDR1 SGHAT, CDR2 FQNNGV. CDR3 coding DNA: TGTGCCAGCAGCTTTCAGGGAGGCTCCTACAATGAGCAGTTCGTC. It is translated as CASSFQGGSYNEQFV.

This clonotype was seen only a few times. The chain couples TRBV4-1 to TRBJ1-5, with 7 bases that match TRBD1. Germline values: CDR1 MGHRA, CDR2 YSYEKL. This CDR3 region has 16 residues. V dropped 1 base and J dropped 4; count of bases not matched to a gene: 7. The CDR3 region has the DNA TGCGCCAGCAGCCAAGTCTGGGACAGCAAAAATCAGCCCCAGCATTTT. Its protein product is CASSQVWDSKNQPQHF.

This chain uses TRBV9 with TRBJ2-1; 8 bases match TRBD2. V was pared by 0 bases and J by 8 bases, with 13 bases of the junction left unmatched. The CDR3 is 17 amino acids. Germline assignment: CDR1 SGDLS and CDR2 YYNGEE. The CDR3 DNA reads as TGTGCCAGCAGCGTAGCGAGTCCGGGAGGGCCTATTTATGAGCAGTTCTTC. It yields the protein CASSVASPGGPIYEQFF.

The rearrangement links TRBV27 to TRBJ2-3, with 13 bases matching TRBD2. The V and J ends lost 5 bases and 1 base, in that order; junction bases with no gene match: 3. Germline CDR1 MNHEY, CDR2 SMNVEV (reference sequence). CDR3 size: 16 residues. In DNA form, the CDR3 reads TGTGCCAGCAGTGCCGGGACTAGCGGGGGCACAGATACGCAGTATTTT. It encodes CASSAGTSGGTDTQYF.